This is a list of T cell receptor beta chains from one sample in a study of OX40 agonist ivuxolimab in advanced cancers. Data came from immunoSEQ multiplex PCR; TCRdb stores just in-frame clones and leaves some out. The sample consists of around 68,000 clones, 86% of them appearing once. The starting material was CD4+ or CD8+ T cells sorted from blood, obtained in a trial of the OX40 agonist ivuxolimab. The receptors here all came from an adult with an advanced solid tumor such as melanoma, head and neck, liver or kidney cancer. The CDR3 runs from the conserved cysteine through the conserved F or W. D genes are given only for firm matches. Size is stated for part of the rows, as once, few or many counts, or as a class when the clone is expanded.

CASSALTQTGTRDGYTF,TGTGCCAGCAGTGCACTCACGCAGACCGGGACCCGTGATGGCTACACCTTC,.,TRBV27,.,TRBJ1-2
CASSSHLGVYSTDTQYF,TGTGCCAGTAGTTCGCACTTGGGGGTTTATAGCACAGATACGCAGTATTTT,.,TRBV19,.,TRBJ2-3
CASSETGIGEQFF,TGTGCCAGCAGTGAAACAGGGATTGGTGAGCAGTTCTTC,.,TRBV6-1,.,TRBJ2-1
CASRSIRDYLYEQYF,TGTGCCAGCAGGTCAATCCGGGACTACCTCTACGAGCAGTACTTC,.,TRBV6-1,TRBD2,TRBJ2-7
CASSPFKGQGYNEQFF,TGTGCCAGCTCACCATTCAAAGGACAGGGTTACAATGAGCAGTTCTTC,.,TRBV18,TRBD1,TRBJ2-1
CASSQGGSRVTDTQYF,TGCGCCAGCAGCCAAGGAGGGAGCAGGGTCACAGATACGCAGTATTTT,.,TRBV4-1,.,TRBJ2-3
CASSKWGKLFF,TGTGCCAGCAGCAAATGGGGAAAACTGTTTTTT,.,TRBV21-1,.,TRBJ1-4
CASSYIRGSGYTF,TGTGCCAGCAGTTATATCAGGGGCAGTGGCTACACCTTC,.,TRBV6-5,.,TRBJ1-2
CASSVAGGANTEAFF,TGTGCCAGCAGCGTCGCAGGGGGCGCGAACACTGAAGCTTTCTTT,.,TRBV9,TRBD1,TRBJ1-1
CATSPGQNTGELFF,TGTGCCACCAGTCCGGGACAGAACACCGGGGAGCTGTTTTTT,.,TRBV15,.,TRBJ2-2
CASSLAVLGGNEQFF,TGTGCCAGCAGCTTGGCGGTACTGGGCGGGAATGAGCAGTTCTTC,.,TRBV5-4,.,TRBJ2-1
CASSLRASYEQYF,TGTGCCAGCAGTTTGAGAGCCTCCTACGAGCAGTACTTC,.,TRBV6-5,.,TRBJ2-7
CAINTGQGGGYTF,TGTGCCATCAACACTGGACAGGGAGGCGGCTACACCTTC,.,TRBV10-3,TRBD1,TRBJ1-2
CASSIELRGMGHF,TGTGCCAGTAGTATAGAGCTCCGGGGGATGGGGCATTTT,.,TRBV19,.,TRBJ1-5
CASSLVGGEETQYF,TGCGCCAGCAGCTTGGTAGGGGGGGAAGAGACCCAGTACTTC,once,TRBV5-1,.,TRBJ2-5
CASSDPGTGMEGYTF,TGTGCCAGCAGTGATCCCGGGACAGGGATGGAGGGCTACACCTTC,.,TRBV25-1,TRBD1,TRBJ1-2
CASSLYTEAFF,TGTGCCAGCAGCTTGTACACTGAAGCTTTCTTT,once,TRBV7-2,.,TRBJ1-1